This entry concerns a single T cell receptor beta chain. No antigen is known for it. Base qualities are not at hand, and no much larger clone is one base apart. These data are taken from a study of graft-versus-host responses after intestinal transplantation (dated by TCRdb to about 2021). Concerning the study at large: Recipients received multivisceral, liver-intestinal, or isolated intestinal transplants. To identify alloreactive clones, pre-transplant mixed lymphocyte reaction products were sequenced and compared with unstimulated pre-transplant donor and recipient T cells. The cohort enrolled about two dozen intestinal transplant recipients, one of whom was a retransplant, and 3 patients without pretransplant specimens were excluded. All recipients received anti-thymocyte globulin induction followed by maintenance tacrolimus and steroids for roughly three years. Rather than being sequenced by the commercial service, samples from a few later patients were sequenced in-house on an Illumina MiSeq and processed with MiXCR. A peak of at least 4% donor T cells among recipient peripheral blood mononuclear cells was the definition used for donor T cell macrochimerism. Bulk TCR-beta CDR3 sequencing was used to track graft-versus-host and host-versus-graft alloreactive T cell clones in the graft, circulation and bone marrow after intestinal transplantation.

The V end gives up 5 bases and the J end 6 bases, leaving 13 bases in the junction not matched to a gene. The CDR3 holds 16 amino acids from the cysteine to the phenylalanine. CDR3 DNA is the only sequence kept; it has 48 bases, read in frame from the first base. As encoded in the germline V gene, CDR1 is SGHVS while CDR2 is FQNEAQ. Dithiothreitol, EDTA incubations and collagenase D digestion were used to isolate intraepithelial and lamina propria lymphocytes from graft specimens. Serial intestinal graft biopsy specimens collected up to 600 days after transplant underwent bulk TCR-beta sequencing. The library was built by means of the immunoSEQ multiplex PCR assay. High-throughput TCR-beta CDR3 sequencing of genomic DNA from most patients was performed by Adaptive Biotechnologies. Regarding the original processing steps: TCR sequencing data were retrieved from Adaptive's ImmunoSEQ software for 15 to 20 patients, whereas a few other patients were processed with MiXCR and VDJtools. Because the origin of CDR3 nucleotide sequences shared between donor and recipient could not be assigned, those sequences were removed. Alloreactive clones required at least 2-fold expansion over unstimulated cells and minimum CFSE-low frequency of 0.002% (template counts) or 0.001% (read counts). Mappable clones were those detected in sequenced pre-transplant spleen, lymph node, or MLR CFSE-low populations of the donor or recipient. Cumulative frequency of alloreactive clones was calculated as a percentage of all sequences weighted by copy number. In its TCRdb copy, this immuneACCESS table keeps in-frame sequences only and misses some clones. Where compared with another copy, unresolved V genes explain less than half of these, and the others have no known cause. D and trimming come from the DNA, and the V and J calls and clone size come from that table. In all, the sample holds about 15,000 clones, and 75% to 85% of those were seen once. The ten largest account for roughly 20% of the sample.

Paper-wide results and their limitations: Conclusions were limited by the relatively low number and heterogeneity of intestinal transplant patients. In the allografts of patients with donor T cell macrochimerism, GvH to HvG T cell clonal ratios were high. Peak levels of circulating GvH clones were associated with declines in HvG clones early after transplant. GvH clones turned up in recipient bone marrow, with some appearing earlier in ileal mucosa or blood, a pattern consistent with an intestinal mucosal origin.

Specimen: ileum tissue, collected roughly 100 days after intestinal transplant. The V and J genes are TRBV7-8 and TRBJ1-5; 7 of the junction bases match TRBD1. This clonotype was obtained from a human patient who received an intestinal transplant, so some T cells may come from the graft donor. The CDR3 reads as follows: CASSGKGAGVIQPQHF. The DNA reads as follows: TGTGCCAGCAGCGGGAAGGGGGCGGGAGTGATTCAGCCCCAGCATTTT.